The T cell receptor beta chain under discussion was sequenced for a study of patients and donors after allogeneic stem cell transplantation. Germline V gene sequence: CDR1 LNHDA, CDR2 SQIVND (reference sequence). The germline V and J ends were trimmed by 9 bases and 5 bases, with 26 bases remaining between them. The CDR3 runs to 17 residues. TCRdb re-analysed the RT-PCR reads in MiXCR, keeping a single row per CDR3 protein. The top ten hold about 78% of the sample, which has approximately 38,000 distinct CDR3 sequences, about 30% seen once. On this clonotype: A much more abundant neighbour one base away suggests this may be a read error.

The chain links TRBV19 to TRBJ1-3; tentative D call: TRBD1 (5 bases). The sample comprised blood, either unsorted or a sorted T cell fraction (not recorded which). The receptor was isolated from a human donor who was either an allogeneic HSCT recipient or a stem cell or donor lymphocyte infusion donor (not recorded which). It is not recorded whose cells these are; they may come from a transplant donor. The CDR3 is CASSRDGSVGTRNTIYF. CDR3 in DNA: TGTGCCAGCAGCCGGGACGGCTCCGTCGGGACCAGAAACACCATATATTTT. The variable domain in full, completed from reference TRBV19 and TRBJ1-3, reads DGGITQSPKYLFRKEGQNVTLSCEQNLNHDAMYWYRQDPGQGLRLIYYSQIVNDFQKGDIAEGYSVSREKKESFPLTVTSAQKNPTAFYLCASSRDGSVGTRNTIYFGEGSWLTVV.